Below, 16 T cell receptor beta chains from the same sample are listed, as sequenced in a study of post-analysis software for immune sequencing data. Unique molecular identifiers were built into the TCR beta cDNA libraries. TCRdb reprocessed the PCR reads via MiXCR and lists one record per CDR3 protein. The profile shows 170,000 or so distinct CDR3 sequences, about 32% of them singletons. Findings of the study overall: Roughly 5 TRBV segments, TRBV5-6, TRBV5-1 and TRBV20-1 among them, were found more frequent in patients than controls.

These receptors have no identified antigens. The sequenced sample consisted of blood. These receptors were collected from a girl between 10 and 17 years old with multiple sclerosis.

There are a few counts of this clonotype. This chain joins TRBV6-5 and TRBJ1-6; D is ambiguous. Germline lookup yields CDR1 MNHEY and CDR2 SVGAGI. The V gene lost 6 bases and the J gene lost 8 bases, with 17 bases spanning the gap. CDR3 size: 15 residues. This CDR3 reads CASREALGWDSPLHF. The CDR3 DNA sequence: TGTGCCAGCAGGGAAGCTCTGGGGTGGGATTCACCCCTCCACTTT.

The J gene is TRBJ2-1, the V gene TRBV7-6; 14 bases line up with TRBD2. The trim removed 1 base at V and 0 bases at J, leaving 5 bases unmatched. From germline, CDR1 is SGHVS and CDR2 FNYEAQ. The CDR3 length is 19 residues. The CDR3 reads CASSLDGLAGGSSYNEQFF. The CDR3 DNA sequence: TGTGCCAGCAGCTTAGACGGACTAGCGGGAGGAAGCTCCTACAATGAGCAGTTCTTC.

The sample holds many counts of this clonotype. V is TRBV7-6 and J is TRBJ2-5, with 7 bases that match TRBD2. Germline V gives CDR1 SGHVS, CDR2 FNYEAQ. The junction had 10 bases not matched to a gene; V was cut back by 8 bases and J by 1 base. The CDR3 contains 15 residues. CDR3 amino acids: CASAEWGGLQETQYF. CDR3 in DNA: TGTGCCAGCGCCGAGTGGGGGGGACTCCAAGAGACCCAGTACTTC.

At least ten counts were recorded for this clonotype. The rearrangement links TRBV3-1 to TRBJ2-1, with 8 bases aligning to TRBD2. The junction had 1 base not matched to a gene; V was cut back by 1 base and J by 2 bases. Germline V gene data show CDR1 as LGHDT and CDR2 as YNNKEL (reference sequence). The CDR3 has 15 residues. The CDR3 sequence: CASSQVAGPYNEQFF. The CDR3 bases are TGTGCCAGCAGCCAAGTAGCGGGGCCCTACAATGAGCAGTTCTTC.

Concerning this clonotype: A much larger clone is a single base away; this may be a read error. This chain connects TRBV5-1 to TRBJ2-1; the D gene is possibly TRBD2 (6 bases). This CDR3 has 14 residues. The V gene's germline CDR1 is SGHRS and CDR2 YFSETQ. The CDR3 sequence: CASREGGYFNEQVF. CDR3 DNA: TGCGCCAGCCGTGAGGGAGGCTATTTCAATGAGCAGGTCTTC.

Regarding this clonotype: A much larger clone is a single base away; this may be a read error. V is TRBV3-1 and J is TRBJ2-5; D is uncertain. This CDR3 comprises 13 residues. Germline CDR1 LGHDT, CDR2 YNNKEL (reference sequence). Trimming took 2 bases from V and 11 from J, leaving 15 bases between them. This CDR3 is CASSQMGHNEQYF. The CDR3 DNA is TGTGCCAGCAGCCAAATGGGCCACAATGAGCAGTACTTC.

The rearrangement uses TRBV20-1 and TRBJ2-1; 14 nucleotides agree with TRBD2. V was pared by 2 bases and J by 9 bases, with 6 bases of the junction left unmatched. The CDR3 runs to 15 residues. CDR1 DFQATT and CDR2 SNEGSKA come from the germline V gene (reference sequence). DNA for the CDR3: TGCAGTGCTAGACCGGGACTAGCGGGAGTTGGTGAGCAGTTCTTC. This codes for CSARPGLAGVGEQFF.

CDR3 DNA: TGCAGTGCTAGCCTGCCAGGGCGAGATACGCAGTATTTT. It is translated as CSASLPGRDTQYF. The chain recombines TRBV20-1 with TRBJ2-3, with D possibly matching TRBD1 (5 bases). This CDR3 is built from 13 residues. The ends were cut back, 3 bases at V and 5 bases at J, with 12 bases in the middle. CDR1 is DFQATT, CDR2 SNEGSKA, per germline (reference sequence).

This clonotype has a handful of counts. The rearrangement joins TRBV3-1 to TRBJ2-7, with a weak D call TRBD1 (7 bases). This CDR3 has 16 residues. Trimming cost V 4 bases and J 3 bases, with 19 bases left between them. The V gene's germline CDR1 is LGHDT and CDR2 YNNKEL (reference sequence). Here the CDR3 reads CASSRLRAGQSYEQYF. The CDR3 DNA sequence: TGTGCCAGCAGCCGATTACGGGCGGGACAGAGCTACGAGCAGTACTTC.

Of note for this clonotype: Just one base apart from a much larger clone, this may be a read error. V and J are TRBV10-3 and TRBJ2-7, with TRBD2 matching 16 bases. Looked up from germline, CDR1 is ENHRY and CDR2 is SYGVKD. V was clipped by 0 bases and J by 7 bases; unmatched bases: 3. The CDR3 is 16 residues long. The CDR3 region is CAISESAGLAGGEQYF. Written as DNA, the CDR3 is TGTGCCATCAGTGAGTCGGCGGGACTAGCGGGAGGGGAGCAGTACTTC.

A word on this clonotype: One end of the junction varies from germline; a read error may be responsible. The chain employs TRBV6-1 and TRBJ1-2; tentative D call: TRBD1 (5 bases). Germline values: CDR1 MNHNS, CDR2 SASEGT. The CDR3 is 14 amino acids. The CDR3 is CASNEEGISYGYTF. CDR3 DNA sequence: TGTGCCAGCAATGAAGAGGGGATCAGTTATGGCTACACCTTC.

This clonotype appeared a few times. The chain joins TRBV12-3 or TRBV12-4 to TRBJ2-3; 8 bases align to TRBD2. The CDR3 sequence is 15 residues long. The junction had 9 bases not matched to a gene; V was cut back by 6 bases and J by 4 bases. For the CDR3, the DNA is TGTGCCAGCAGCCCTTCTGCGGGAGGATCAGATACGCAGTATTTT. Protein product: CASSPSAGGSDTQYF.

This clonotype was observed a few times. The rearrangement joins TRBV3-1 to TRBJ2-3, with 8 nucleotides matching TRBD2. V gave up 3 bases and J gave up 4 bases; unmatched junction bases: 9. This CDR3 is 16 amino acids long. The germline V gene has CDR1 LGHDT and CDR2 YNNKEL (reference sequence). CDR3 sequence: CASSHGSGSGADTQYF. CDR3 sequence (DNA): TGTGCCAGCAGCCATGGAAGCGGGAGCGGCGCAGATACGCAGTATTTT.

This clonotype was counted ten times or more. V is TRBV20-1 and J is TRBJ2-7; the match to TRBD1 covers 12 bases. Germline values: CDR1 DFQATT, CDR2 SNEGSKA (reference sequence). Trimming cost V 3 bases and J 6 bases; bases outside gene matches: 6. CDR3 size: 14 residues. The CDR3 here is CSARTGTGGPEQYF. The CDR3 coding sequence is TGCAGTGCTAGGACCGGGACAGGGGGCCCCGAGCAGTACTTC.

This rearrangement joins TRBV10-3 to TRBJ2-1; D is tentatively TRBD1 or TRBD2 (5 bases each). Germline loops: CDR1 ENHRY, CDR2 SYGVKD. The germline V and J ends were trimmed by 3 bases and 4 bases, with 16 bases remaining between them. This CDR3 is built from 16 residues. The CDR3 here is CAISDSGAPRYNEQFF. In DNA form, the CDR3 reads TGTGCCATCAGTGACTCCGGGGCACCAAGGTACAATGAGCAGTTCTTC.

V gene TRBV29-1 combines with J gene TRBJ1-1; no definite D call. CDR3 length: 13 amino acids. V was pared by 6 bases and J by 0 bases, with 11 bases between. Per germline, CDR1 SQVTM and CDR2 ANQGSEA. The CDR3 here is CSVIRIMNTEAFF. The CDR3 nucleotides read TGCAGCGTGATACGGATAATGAACACTGAAGCTTTCTTT.